This T cell receptor (beta chain) was captured by sequencing in a study of blood T cell repertoires in COVID-19. Under the authors' procedure: Nucleated cell number was recorded as an estimate derived from reference gene primer amplification. Sequencing used immunoSEQ multiplex PCR; TCRdb keeps in-frame clones, though not all of them. The V and J calls and clone size are taken from that table; D and trimming were inferred from the DNA. This sample has 65,000 to 90,000 clones; 76% occur once, and the top ten carry about a sixth. J gave up 1 base and V 3 bases, and 11 bases lay outside the gene matches. CDR3 length: 18 residues. The germline V gene has CDR1 MNHEY and CDR2 SMNVEV (reference sequence).

Sequenced: peripheral blood. The receptor was derived from a man between 65 and 80 years old with active or convalescent COVID-19. The genes are TRBV27 and TRBJ1-1; 10 bases map to TRBD1. DNA of the CDR3: TGTGCCAGCAGTTTCGAAGATGAGGGACAGGGGAGGAACACTGAAGCTTTCTTT. As protein: CASSFEDEGQGRNTEAFF.